These 28 T cell receptor beta chains came from one sample sequenced in a study of CD8+ T cells in alopecia areata. Sequencing templates came from extracted RNA that was reverse transcribed into cDNA. The method was immunoSEQ multiplex PCR; TCRdb's version includes in-frame clones alone and lacks a portion of them. The table records over 150,000 clones, about 61% of them present only once. The sequencing input was CD8+ T cells sorted from blood. The receptors shown here come from a human donor in good health.

J is TRBJ2-3 and V is TRBV6-1, with a possible D match to TRBD2 (6 bases). The CDR3 runs to 14 residues. V gave up 5 bases and J gave up 2 bases, with 11 bases separating them. In germline, CDR1 is MNHNS, CDR2 SASEGT. The CDR3 here is CASSPVDYTDTQYF. In nucleotides, the CDR3 is TGTGCCAGCAGTCCGGTGGACTACACAGATACGCAGTATTTT.

This chain uses TRBV7-9 with TRBJ2-1; no clear D. The CDR3 length is 15 residues. The germline CDR1 and CDR2 sequences are SEHNR and FQNEAQ (reference sequence). Trimming removed 5 bases from V and 4 bases from J, with 15 bases in between. The CDR3: CASSHASSGYNEQFF. The CDR3 nucleotides read TGTGCCAGCAGCCATGCGAGTTCTGGGTACAATGAGCAGTTCTTC.

V is TRBV2 and J is TRBJ2-5, with a weak D call TRBD1 (6 bases). Germline V gene data show CDR1 as SNHLY and CDR2 as FYNNEI. The CDR3 is 13 amino acids. DNA of the CDR3: TGTGCTTTGCCCGGACAGAGAAAAGAGACCCAGTACTTC. This encodes CALPGQRKETQYF.

The chain links TRBV5-4 to TRBJ2-1, with D tentatively TRBD2 (5 bases). The CDR3 is 14 amino acids. Trimming stripped 0 bases from V and 9 bases from J, with 13 bases between. From germline, CDR1 is SGHNT and CDR2 YYREEE (reference sequence). This CDR3 reads CASSLEEVLSEQFF. The CDR3 DNA sequence: TGTGCCAGCAGCTTGGAGGAGGTCCTCAGTGAGCAGTTCTTC.

This clone has only a few counts. This chain uses TRBV25-1 with TRBJ2-5, with D perhaps matching TRBD2 (5 bases). Germline-derived CDR1 and CDR2 are MGHDK and SYGVNS. V gave up 0 bases and J gave up 5 bases, with 10 bases separating them. The CDR3 covers 14 residues. The CDR3 protein is CASSEYAGRETQYF. CDR3 coding DNA: TGTGCCAGCAGTGAATATGCGGGTAGGGAGACCCAGTACTTC.

This chain's CDR3 is CATSRDPDRAGNTIYF. CDR3 in DNA: TGTGCCACCAGCAGAGATCCGGACAGAGCTGGAAACACCATATATTTT. The genes are TRBV15 and TRBJ1-3, with a possible D match to TRBD1 (6 bases). Trimming removed 0 bases at V and 2 bases at J, with 11 bases between. The CDR3 length is 16 residues. Looked up from germline, CDR1 is LNHNV and CDR2 is YYDKDF (reference sequence).

The gene calls are TRBV27 and TRBJ1-2; 7 nucleotides match TRBD1. Trimming took 5 bases from V and 6 from J; bases not matched to a gene: 9. Looked up from germline, CDR1 is MNHEY and CDR2 is SMNVEV (reference sequence). CDR3 length: 14 residues. The CDR3, as DNA: TGTGCCAGCAGTCCATCACAGGGGTTCCATGGCTACACCTTC. It codes for CASSPSQGFHGYTF.

CDR3 nucleotide sequence: TGTGCCTGGAGTTTCGGTCCCTCCTACGAGCAGTACTTC. As protein: CAWSFGPSYEQYF. The V gene is TRBV30, the J gene TRBJ2-7, with D uncertain. Trimming stripped 2 bases from V and 0 bases from J, with 8 bases between. Germline lookup yields CDR1 GTSNPN and CDR2 SVGIG (reference sequence). The CDR3 is made up of 13 amino acids.

The CDR3: CASSEGGSSYEQYF. CDR3 in DNA: TGTGCCAGCAGCGAGGGCGGAAGCTCCTACGAGCAGTACTTC. V usage is TRBV25-1 and J usage is TRBJ2-7; maybe TRBD2 (5 bases). The CDR3 is 14 amino acids. The V gene lost 6 bases and the J gene lost 0 bases, with 12 bases spanning the gap. CDR1 and CDR2 from the germline V gene are MGHDK and SYGVNS.

This clone was detected only a few times. This sequence joins TRBV14 and TRBJ2-7; D remains ambiguous. Germline CDR1 reads SGHDN; CDR2 reads FVKESK. With 3 bases removed from V and 0 bases from J, the gap between germline ends came to 12 bases. CDR3 length: 15 amino acids. CDR3 protein: CASSQSYDNSYEQYF. CDR3 sequence (DNA): TGTGCCAGCAGCCAGAGTTACGACAACTCCTACGAGCAGTACTTC.

The V and J genes are TRBV30 and TRBJ2-3; no reliable D call. Trimming removed 0 bases from V and 6 bases from J, with 13 bases in between. This CDR3 spans 14 amino acids. Germline V gene data show CDR1 as GTSNPN and CDR2 as SVGIG (reference sequence). DNA of the CDR3: TGTGCCTGGAGTGTACACTTACCCGCGGATACGCAGTATTTT. Protein: CAWSVHLPADTQYF.

This chain's CDR3 is CASSSTRDRITTGELFF. The CDR3 region has the DNA TGTGCCAGCAGCTCCACGCGGGACAGGATAACCACCGGGGAGCTGTTTTTT. The chain combines TRBV9 with TRBJ2-2; TRBD1 agrees at 8 bases. In germline, CDR1 is SGDLS, CDR2 YYNGEE. The CDR3 consists of 17 residues. Trimming removed 4 bases from V and 4 bases from J; junction bases left unmatched: 12.

This chain uses TRBV27 with TRBJ2-3; 8 nucleotides line up with TRBD2. The germline gives CDR1 MNHEY, CDR2 SMNVEV (reference sequence). The CDR3 loop spans 15 amino acids. V shed 9 bases and J 4 bases; nucleotides not matched to a gene: 12. As DNA, the CDR3 is TGTGCCAGTCGTTATGGACTAGCCCCCGCAGATACGCAGTATTTT. Translated, it gives CASRYGLAPADTQYF.

The chain combines TRBV6-1 with TRBJ2-1, with no clear D. The CDR3 loop spans 12 amino acids. Deletions cut 2 bases from V and 9 bases from J, with 8 bases between. Germline V gene sequence: CDR1 MNHNS, CDR2 SASEGT. The CDR3 region is CASSEPPGEQFF. In DNA, the CDR3 is TGTGCCAGCAGTGAACCTCCCGGTGAGCAGTTCTTC.

V gene TRBV6-5 combines with J gene TRBJ1-5; D ambiguous. CDR3 length: 13 residues. Trimming took off 4 bases at V and 6 bases at J, with 10 bases between the two ends. CDR1 and CDR2 from the germline V gene are MNHEY and SVGAGI. CDR3: CASSFTSGQPQHF. The CDR3 nucleotides are TGTGCCAGCAGTTTCACTTCGGGTCAGCCCCAGCATTTT.

The chain combines TRBV11-2 with TRBJ2-3; the match to TRBD2 covers 11 bases. Unmatched junction bases numbered 7, after V lost 5 bases and J lost 3 bases. The CDR3 totals 16 residues. Germline V gene lookup returns CDR1 SGHAT and CDR2 FQNNGV. CDR3 amino acids: CASSRGLAVSTDTQYF. The DNA of the CDR3 is TGTGCCAGCAGCCGGGGACTAGCGGTTTCTACAGATACGCAGTATTTT.

This clone has only a few counts. V gene TRBV7-9 combines with J gene TRBJ2-1; TRBD1 aligns across 7 bases. The germline CDR1 and CDR2 sequences are SEHNR and FQNEAQ (reference sequence). The CDR3 length is 15 residues. V shed 5 bases, J shed 3 bases, and the junction held 7 bases outside the gene matches. This chain's CDR3 is CASSHGQEYYNEQFF. As DNA, the CDR3 is TGTGCCAGCAGCCACGGACAGGAGTACTACAATGAGCAGTTCTTC.

This clone was counted only a few times. V is TRBV28 and J is TRBJ2-4; possibly TRBD2 for D (6 bases). The CDR3 length is 13 residues. Trimming left V 5 bases short and J 10 bases short, with 15 bases between. Germline CDR1 MDHEN, CDR2 SYDVKM. The CDR3 spells CASSGGWGAIQYF. The CDR3 DNA follows: TGTGCCAGCAGTGGAGGGTGGGGTGCTATTCAGTACTTC.

The CDR3 nucleotides are TGTGCCAGCAGCTTAGGAAGCGGAGGTTCCAAAAACATTCAGTACTTC. This encodes CASSLGSGGSKNIQYF. The chain links TRBV11-2 to TRBJ2-4, with TRBD2 as a possible D gene (5 bases). The germline CDR1 and CDR2 sequences are SGHAT and FQNNGV. Deletions cut 1 base from V and 2 bases from J, with 12 bases between. This CDR3 contains 16 residues.

This chain uses TRBV25-1 with TRBJ2-7, with D unclear. CDR1 is MGHDK, CDR2 SYGVNS, per germline. The ends were cut back, 1 base at V and 0 bases at J, with 7 bases in the middle. The length of the CDR3 is 14 residues. The CDR3 sequence is CASSEWPNSYEQYF. The CDR3 coding sequence is TGTGCCAGCAGTGAATGGCCTAACTCCTACGAGCAGTACTTC.

The rearrangement uses TRBV5-6 and TRBJ2-3; 9 bases match TRBD2. CDR3 length: 15 amino acids. Germline V gene data show CDR1 as SGHDT and CDR2 as YYEEEE. J was trimmed by 4 bases and V by 4 bases; bases with no gene match: 7. The CDR3 is CASSAGGGGADTQYF. The CDR3 DNA reads TGTGCCAGCAGCGCCGGAGGCGGGGGGGCAGATACGCAGTATTTT.

The rearrangement links TRBV6-5 to TRBJ1-2; the D is unclear. Germline V lookup: CDR1 MNHEY, CDR2 SVGAGI. The CDR3 extends over 13 amino acids. Trimming shortened V by 0 bases and J by 8 bases, and 10 bases separated the two germline ends. This chain's CDR3 is CASSYSAVRGYTF. CDR3 nucleotides: TGTGCCAGCAGTTACTCGGCGGTGAGAGGCTACACCTTC.

In its sample, this clone ranks as medium-sized (0.01 to 0.1%). The chain recombines TRBV9 with TRBJ2-6; TRBD2 might be the D (5 bases). V lost 3 bases to trimming and J lost 8 bases, with 12 bases between them. The germline V gene has CDR1 SGDLS and CDR2 YYNGEE. CDR3 length: 14 amino acids. CDR3 region: CASSATPGTNVLTF. The DNA of the CDR3 is TGTGCCAGCAGCGCCACCCCCGGGACCAACGTCCTGACTTTC.

The CDR3 sequence: CAWSYRGLGNQPQHF. CDR3 in DNA: TGTGCCTGGAGTTACAGGGGGCTAGGGAATCAGCCCCAGCATTTT. V gene TRBV30 combines with J gene TRBJ1-5; 9 bases are a match to TRBD1. CDR1 and CDR2 from the germline V gene are GTSNPN and SVGIG (reference sequence). The junction had 6 bases not matched to a gene; V was cut back by 2 bases and J by 4 bases. The CDR3 is 15 residues long.

This rearrangement joins TRBV4-1 to TRBJ1-5, with D unclear. Trimming shortened V by 3 bases and J by 9 bases, and 15 bases separated the two germline ends. This CDR3 is built from 14 residues. Germline CDR1 and CDR2: MGHRA and YSYEKL. CDR3 sequence: CASSQGGEIRPQHF. DNA for the CDR3: TGCGCCAGCAGCCAGGGCGGGGAAATCAGGCCCCAGCATTTT.

This clone was seen a handful of times. This rearrangement joins TRBV7-9 to TRBJ2-3; no definite D call. Trimming removed 5 bases at V and 5 bases at J, with 11 bases between. The CDR3 contains 13 residues. Germline V gives CDR1 SEHNR, CDR2 FQNEAQ (reference sequence). DNA for the CDR3: TGTGCCAGCAGCCCTTCATGGGAAGATACGCAGTATTTT. It encodes CASSPSWEDTQYF. The whole variable domain, filled in from reference TRBV7-9 and TRBJ2-3, reads DTGVSQNPRHKITKRGQNVTFRCDPISEHNRLYWYRQTLGQGPEFLTYFQNEAQLEKSRLLSDRFSAERPKGSFSTLEIQRTEQGDSAMYLCASSPSWEDTQYFGPGTRLTVL.

The J gene is TRBJ1-1, the V gene TRBV27; D might be TRBD1 (5 bases). V gave up 2 bases and J gave up 2 bases, with 9 bases separating them. Germline assignment: CDR1 MNHEY and CDR2 SMNVEV (reference sequence). The CDR3 has 14 residues. In DNA, the CDR3 is TGTGCCAGCAGTTTAGGGGCGCCCAACACTGAAGCTTTCTTT. This gives the protein CASSLGAPNTEAFF.

The sample holds a few counts of this clone. This chain connects TRBV2 to TRBJ1-4; no definite D call. CDR3 length: 14 amino acids. The V end was cut by 6 bases, the J end by 0 bases, with 8 bases between. Germline CDR1 and CDR2: SNHLY and FYNNEI. The CDR3 is CASRAPATNEKLFF. Here the CDR3 DNA reads TGTGCCAGCAGGGCACCTGCAACTAATGAAAAACTGTTTTTT. The full variable domain, with the rest looked up from reference TRBV2 and TRBJ1-4, is EPEVTQTPSHQVTQMGQEVILRCVPISNHLYFYWYRQILGQKVEFLVSFYNNEISEKSEIFDDQFSVERPDGSNFTLKIRSTKLEDSAMYFCASRAPATNEKLFFGSGTQLSVL.